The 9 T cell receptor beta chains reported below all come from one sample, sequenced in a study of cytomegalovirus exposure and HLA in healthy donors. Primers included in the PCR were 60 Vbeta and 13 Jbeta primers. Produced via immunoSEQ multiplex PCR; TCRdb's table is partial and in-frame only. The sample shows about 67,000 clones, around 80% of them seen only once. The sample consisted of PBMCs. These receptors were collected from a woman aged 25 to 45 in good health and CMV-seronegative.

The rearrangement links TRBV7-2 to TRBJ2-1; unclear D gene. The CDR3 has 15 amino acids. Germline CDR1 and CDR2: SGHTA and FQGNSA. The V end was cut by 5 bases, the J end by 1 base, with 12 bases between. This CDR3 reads CASSQDFWSYNEQFF. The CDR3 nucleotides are TGTGCCAGCAGCCAGGATTTTTGGTCCTACAATGAGCAGTTCTTC.

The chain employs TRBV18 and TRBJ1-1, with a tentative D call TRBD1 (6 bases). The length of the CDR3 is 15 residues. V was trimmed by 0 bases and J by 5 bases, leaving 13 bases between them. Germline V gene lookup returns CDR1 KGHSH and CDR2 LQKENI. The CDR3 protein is CASSPPGRGDTEAFF. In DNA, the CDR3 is TGTGCCAGCTCACCACCGGGCAGGGGCGATACTGAAGCTTTCTTT.

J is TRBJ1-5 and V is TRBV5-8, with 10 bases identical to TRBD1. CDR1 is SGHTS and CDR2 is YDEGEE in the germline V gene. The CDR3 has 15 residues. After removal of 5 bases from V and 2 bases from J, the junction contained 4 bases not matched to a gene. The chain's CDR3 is CASRRDRGGNQPQHF. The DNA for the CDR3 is TGTGCCAGCAGACGGGACAGGGGTGGCAATCAGCCCCAGCATTTT.

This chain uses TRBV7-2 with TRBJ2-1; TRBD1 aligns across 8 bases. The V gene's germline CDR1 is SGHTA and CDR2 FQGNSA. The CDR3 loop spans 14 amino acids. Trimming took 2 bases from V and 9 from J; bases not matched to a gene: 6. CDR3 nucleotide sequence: TGTGCCAGCAGCTTACAGGGGGCCGTCGGTGAGCAGTTCTTC. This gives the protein CASSLQGAVGEQFF.

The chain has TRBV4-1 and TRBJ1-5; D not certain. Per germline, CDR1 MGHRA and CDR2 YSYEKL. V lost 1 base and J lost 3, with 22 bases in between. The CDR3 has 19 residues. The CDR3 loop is CASSQVSFRRGRHNQPQHF. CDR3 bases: TGCGCCAGCAGCCAAGTTTCCTTTAGGCGAGGGAGACACAATCAGCCCCAGCATTTT.

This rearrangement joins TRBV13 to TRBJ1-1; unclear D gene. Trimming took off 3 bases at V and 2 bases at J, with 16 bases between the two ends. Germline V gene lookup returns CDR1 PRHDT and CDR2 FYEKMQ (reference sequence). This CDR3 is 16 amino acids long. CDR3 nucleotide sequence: TGTGCCAGCAGCTTTAAGGAGGGTTGGACTAACACTGAAGCTTTCTTT. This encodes CASSFKEGWTNTEAFF.

The CDR3 spells CASSERRTLNTEAFF. In DNA form, the CDR3 reads TGTGCCAGCAGTGAGAGAAGGACTCTGAACACTGAAGCTTTCTTT. This rearrangement joins TRBV2 to TRBJ1-1; D unclear. Germline CDR1 is SNHLY and CDR2 is FYNNEI. The V gene lost 3 bases and the J gene lost 0 bases, with 11 bases spanning the gap. The CDR3 extends over 15 amino acids.

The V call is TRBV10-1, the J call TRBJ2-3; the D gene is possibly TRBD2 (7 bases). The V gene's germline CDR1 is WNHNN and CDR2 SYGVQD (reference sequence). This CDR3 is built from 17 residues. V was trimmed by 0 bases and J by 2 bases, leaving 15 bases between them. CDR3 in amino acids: CASSESRGGDPTDTQYF. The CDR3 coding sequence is TGCGCCAGCAGTGAGTCTAGGGGGGGGGACCCCACAGATACGCAGTATTTT.

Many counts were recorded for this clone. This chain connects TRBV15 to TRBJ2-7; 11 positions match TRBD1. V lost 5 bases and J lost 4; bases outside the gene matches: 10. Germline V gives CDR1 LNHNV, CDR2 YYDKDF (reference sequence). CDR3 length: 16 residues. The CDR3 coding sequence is TGTGCCACCAGCCCGGAAACCGGGACAGGGGGGTACGAGCAGTACTTC. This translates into CATSPETGTGGYEQYF.